Described below is a single TCR beta chain sequence and its context. Its antigen is not known. The assay was immunoSEQ multiplex PCR, and TCRdb's table has in-frame clones only and misses some. The table has 2 million to 3 million clones, over 85% seen once; the top ten hold about 0.39%. The sample originates from a study of shared clonotypes between healthy human individuals. On the study more broadly: Each donor's CD4 naive and CD4 memory cells filled three plates apiece, CD8 naive two, and CD8 memory one.

J lost 2 bases, V lost 2 bases, and 13 bases had no gene match. Germline lookup yields CDR1 SGHAT and CDR2 FQNNGV. This CDR3 has 18 residues. Findings of the study overall: Limited genetic and exposure-history diversity came from having few donors. Generation probability values for non-shared clonotypes were lower than those for clonotypes shared by all four donors.

This chain joins TRBV11-2 and TRBJ2-7; 9 bases agree with TRBD1. The receptor was derived from a man between 18 and 29 years old in good health. Some clones in this sample may be carry-over from other donors' samples. The sample was naive CD4+ T cells from PBMCs. Subset of the sample: CD45RA+ positively selected. The CDR3 sequence: CASSLRTGDLGNPYEQYF. CDR3 nucleotides: TGTGCCAGCAGCTTAAGGACAGGGGATCTAGGAAACCCCTACGAGCAGTACTTC.